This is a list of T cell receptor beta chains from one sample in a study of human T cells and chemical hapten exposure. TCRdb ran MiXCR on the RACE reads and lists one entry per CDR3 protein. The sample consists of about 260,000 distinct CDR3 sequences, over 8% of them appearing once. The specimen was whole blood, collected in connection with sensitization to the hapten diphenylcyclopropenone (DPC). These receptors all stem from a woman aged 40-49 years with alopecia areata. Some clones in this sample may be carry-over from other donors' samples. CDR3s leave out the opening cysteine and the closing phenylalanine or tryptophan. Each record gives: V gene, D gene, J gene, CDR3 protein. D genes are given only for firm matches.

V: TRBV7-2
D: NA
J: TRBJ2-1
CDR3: ASSTGGNRAYNEQF

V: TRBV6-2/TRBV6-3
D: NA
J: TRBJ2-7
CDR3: ASSYIPRITEQY

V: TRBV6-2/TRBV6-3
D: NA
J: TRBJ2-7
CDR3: ASIKPERSYEQY

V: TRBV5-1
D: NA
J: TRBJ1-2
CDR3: ASSRSGDALANYGYT

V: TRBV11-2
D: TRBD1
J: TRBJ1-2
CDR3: ASSHGQGTEGYT

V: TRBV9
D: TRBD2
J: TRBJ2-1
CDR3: ASSVGGSGSYNEQF

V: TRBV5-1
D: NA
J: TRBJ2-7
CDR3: ASRPQGAGEQY

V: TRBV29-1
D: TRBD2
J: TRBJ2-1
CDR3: SVEGGLAGSYNEQF

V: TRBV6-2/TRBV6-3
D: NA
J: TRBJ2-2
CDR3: ASSHPLRVDRTGELF

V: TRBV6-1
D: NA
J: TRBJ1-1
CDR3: ASSTTGNTEAF

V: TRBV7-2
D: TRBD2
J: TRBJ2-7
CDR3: ASSTTSGLLSYEQY

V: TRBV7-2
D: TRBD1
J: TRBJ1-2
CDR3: ASSGGTGPQYGYT

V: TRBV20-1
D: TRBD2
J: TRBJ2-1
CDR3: SARDLLTSWQVNEQF

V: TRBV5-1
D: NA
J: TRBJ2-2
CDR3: ASSLVARTGELF

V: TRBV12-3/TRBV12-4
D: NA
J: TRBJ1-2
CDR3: ASSLTMGHYGYT

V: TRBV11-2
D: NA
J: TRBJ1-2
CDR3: ASSFEGNGYT

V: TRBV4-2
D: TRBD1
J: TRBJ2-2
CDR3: ASSPGQDSGGELF

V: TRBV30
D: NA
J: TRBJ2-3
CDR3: AWSAGEYRPDTQY

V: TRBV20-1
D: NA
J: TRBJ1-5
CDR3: SALGTDNQPQH

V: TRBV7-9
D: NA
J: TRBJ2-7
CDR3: ASSSPASMPTYEQY

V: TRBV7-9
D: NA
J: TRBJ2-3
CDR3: ASSLSSGYTDTQY

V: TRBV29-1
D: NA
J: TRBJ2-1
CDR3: SVQIAAYNEQF

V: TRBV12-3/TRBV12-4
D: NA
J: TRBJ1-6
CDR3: ASSLMRAYSPLH

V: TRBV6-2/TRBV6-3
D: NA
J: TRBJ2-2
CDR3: ASRGGGSAGELF

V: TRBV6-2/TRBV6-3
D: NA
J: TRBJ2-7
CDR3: ASETTPTGEQY

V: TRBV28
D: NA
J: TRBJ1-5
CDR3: ASSRAPQPQH

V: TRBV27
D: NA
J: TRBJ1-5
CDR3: ASSLGTGQPQH

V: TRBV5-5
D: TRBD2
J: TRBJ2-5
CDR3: ASSLALAGQETQY

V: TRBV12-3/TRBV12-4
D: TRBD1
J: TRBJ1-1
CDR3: ASSYQGGTEAF

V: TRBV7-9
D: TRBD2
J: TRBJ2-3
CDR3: ASSHGPGLAGEETDTQY

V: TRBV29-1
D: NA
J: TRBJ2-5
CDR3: SVEGFGDRETQY

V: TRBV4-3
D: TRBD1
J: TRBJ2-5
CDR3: ASSPSPGQGGETQY

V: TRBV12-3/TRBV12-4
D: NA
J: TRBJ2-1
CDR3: ASSRINEQF

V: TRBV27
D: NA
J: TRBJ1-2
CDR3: ASRTGGTYGYT

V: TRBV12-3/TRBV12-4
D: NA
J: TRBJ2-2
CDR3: ASSHVTGELF

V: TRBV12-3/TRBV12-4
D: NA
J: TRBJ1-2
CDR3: ASSFQGGVGYGYT

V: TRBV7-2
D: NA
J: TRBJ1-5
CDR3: ASSLGFRTAGNQPQH

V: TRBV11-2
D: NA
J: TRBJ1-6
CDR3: ASSLDGYHSPLH

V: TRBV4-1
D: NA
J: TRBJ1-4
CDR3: ASSRAGATNEKLF

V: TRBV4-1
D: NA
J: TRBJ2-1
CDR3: ASRQGSRIEQF

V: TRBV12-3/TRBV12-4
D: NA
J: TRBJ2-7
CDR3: ASSGRAGPSYEQY

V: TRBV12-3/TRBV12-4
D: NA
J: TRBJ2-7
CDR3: ASSLSVISYEQY

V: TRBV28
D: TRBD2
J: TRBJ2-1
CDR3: ASTSGRNEQF

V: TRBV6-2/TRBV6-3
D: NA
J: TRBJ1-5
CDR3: ASSYSMEGVDSNQPQH

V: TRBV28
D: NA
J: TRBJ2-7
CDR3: ASTKGGALIEQY

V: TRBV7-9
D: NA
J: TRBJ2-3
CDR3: ASSRRLTTDTQY

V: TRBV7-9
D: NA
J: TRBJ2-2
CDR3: ASSLVLQRGGELF

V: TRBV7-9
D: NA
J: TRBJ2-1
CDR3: ASSLGRSLPHEQF

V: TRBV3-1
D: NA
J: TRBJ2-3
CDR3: ASSQVRGVDTQY

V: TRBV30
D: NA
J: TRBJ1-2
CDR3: AWSVHPQGNYGYT

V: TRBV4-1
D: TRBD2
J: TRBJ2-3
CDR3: ASSQEASGRGTDTQY

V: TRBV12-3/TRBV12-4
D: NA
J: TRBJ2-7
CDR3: ASSVRGAFPYEQY

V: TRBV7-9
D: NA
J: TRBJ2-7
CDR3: ASSLMDWNEQY

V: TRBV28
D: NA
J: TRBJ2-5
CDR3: ASSLQPEAQY

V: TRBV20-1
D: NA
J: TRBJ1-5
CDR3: SARDFEQPQH

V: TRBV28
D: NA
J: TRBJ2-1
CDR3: ASSLRQAMQF

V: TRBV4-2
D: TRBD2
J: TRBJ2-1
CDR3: ASSQWTSGRYEQF

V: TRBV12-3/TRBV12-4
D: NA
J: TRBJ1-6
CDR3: ASSFGSNSNSPLH

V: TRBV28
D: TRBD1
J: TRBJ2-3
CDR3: AGGAADTQY